This TCR beta chain was recorded in a study of a mutant IDH1 vaccine in newly diagnosed glioma. V lost 3 bases, J lost 1 base, and 13 bases lay in between. Germline CDR1 LNHDA, CDR2 SQIVND (reference sequence). The length of the CDR3 is 16 residues. Time point in this sample: week 23, last vaccination. Topical imiquimod was applied with each vaccine dose, which held 300 ug of mutant IDH1 20-mer peptide. New WHO grade 3 or 4 astrocytomas that were IDH1-mutant and ATRX-lost occurred in the donors. Comments on this clone: Antigen: not known.

Measured with immunoSEQ multiplex PCR; TCRdb has only the in-frame clones, and not every one. The sample holds around 56,000 clones, about 81% seen once. The gene calls are TRBV19 and TRBJ1-5; no firm D call. Source: PBMCs, taken from a glioma patient whose treatment included an IDH1 peptide vaccine. This TCR came from a woman aged 40 to 49 with glioma. Some clones in this sample may be carry-over from other donors' samples. CDR3 bases: TGTGCCAGTAGTATGGGTGGCCGCCACAGCAATCAGCCCCAGCATTTT. This gives the protein CASSMGGRHSNQPQHF.